This T cell receptor (beta chain) was observed in a study of T cell responses to AZD1222 COVID-19 vaccine. Details on this clone: The antigen is undetermined.

General observations from the study: Mapped onto spike, vaccine-associated CD4 TCRs spanned it and were dominant at 160-218 and 743-854. Per reports, nearly half of all spike-specific TCRs target regions that are unmutated in variants.

Profiling relied on immunoSEQ multiplex PCR, and the TCRdb table lists in-frame clones only, not all of them. This sample carries 200,000 to 250,000 clones, 90% to 95% of them seen once, and the ten largest clones take around 1.7%. Trimming at V came to 4 bases and at J to 5 bases, leaving 9 bases not matched to a gene. Germline V lookup: CDR1 SGHTS, CDR2 YDEGEE. The CDR3 totals 14 residues. The source was peripheral blood, collected 28 days after the second dose of the MenACWY control vaccine. The sequence derives from an adult who received the MenACWY meningococcal vaccine as a control. The chain joins TRBV5-8 to TRBJ2-7, with 7 bases lining up with TRBD2. DNA of the CDR3: TGTGCCAGCAGCCCCCGGTGGGAGGGGAACGAGCAGTACTTC. It encodes CASSPRWEGNEQYF.